Listed here are 24 T cell receptor beta chains from one sample, sequenced in a study of shared clonotypes between healthy human individuals. TCRdb's table, derived via immunoSEQ multiplex PCR, lists solely in-frame clones and lacks some. The sample has roughly 720,000 clones; around 90% are singletons. The sequenced material came from memory CD8+ T cells from PBMCs. Subset indicated: CD45RO+ cells pooled with CCR7-negative TemRA cells. The receptors were gathered from a man aged 18 to 30 in good health. Some clones in this sample may be carry-over from other donors' samples.

This clone has only one observation. J is TRBJ2-5 and V is TRBV10-1; D gene ambiguous. Looked up from germline, CDR1 is WNHNN and CDR2 is SYGVQD (reference sequence). The V end lost 2 bases, the J end lost 0 bases, and 10 bases lay between the germline ends. The CDR3 length is 15 residues. CDR3 loop: CASSEDLIHQETQYF. The CDR3 DNA reads as TGCGCCAGCAGTGAGGACTTGATCCACCAAGAGACCCAGTACTTC.

The gene calls are TRBV15 and TRBJ1-1; D gene ambiguous. Germline values: CDR1 LNHNV, CDR2 YYDKDF (reference sequence). Trimming shortened V by 5 bases and J by 0 bases, and 10 bases separated the two germline ends. This CDR3 contains 14 residues. CDR3: CATSSYLVNTEAFF. The CDR3, as DNA: TGTGCCACCAGCTCCTACTTGGTGAACACTGAAGCTTTCTTT.

This clone has a single count. The chain is built from TRBV6-1 and TRBJ1-5; tentative D call: TRBD1 (6 bases). The CDR3 is made up of 17 amino acids. The V and J ends lost 4 bases and 7 bases respectively, with 23 bases between them. The germline V gene encodes CDR1 MNHNS and CDR2 SASEGT. In nucleotides, the CDR3 is TGTGCCAGCAGTGCAGGCTCTTTATGGGGGGGCGAACAGCCCCAGCATTTT. This gives the protein CASSAGSLWGGEQPQHF.

The rearrangement links TRBV7-2 to TRBJ1-1; TRBD1 might be the D (5 bases). Per the germline V gene, CDR1 is SGHTA and CDR2 is FQGNSA. V was shortened by 5 bases and J by 9 bases, with 13 bases between the two germline ends. The CDR3 is made up of 12 amino acids. CDR3 nucleotides: TGTGCCAGCAGCCTCCGCGGGGGTCAAGCTTTCTTT. Amino acids: CASSLRGGQAFF.

With regard to this clone: One base separates it from a far larger clone, so it is likely a read error. The same CDR3 also results from other DNA sequences found in this sample. The chain joins TRBV7-2 to TRBJ2-7; TRBD2 agrees at 7 bases. The V gene end was trimmed by 5 bases and the J gene end by 0 bases; junction bases not matched to a gene: 7. Germline values: CDR1 SGHTA, CDR2 FQGNSA. This CDR3 spans 15 amino acids. The CDR3 DNA sequence: TGTGCCAGCAGCCCCCGCGGCGGGAGCTCCTACGAGCAGTACTTC. This encodes CASSPRGGSSYEQYF.

This clone has a handful of counts. V usage is TRBV5-1 and J usage is TRBJ1-1; D ambiguous. The CDR3 loop spans 14 amino acids. Germline lookup yields CDR1 SGHRS and CDR2 YFSETQ. With 3 bases removed from V and 0 bases from J, the gap between germline ends came to 9 bases. CDR3 loop: CASSWEAMNTEAFF. CDR3 coding DNA: TGCGCCAGCAGCTGGGAGGCGATGAACACTGAAGCTTTCTTT.

This chain uses TRBV7-8 with TRBJ2-1, with 7 nucleotides matching TRBD1. Germline assignment: CDR1 SGHVS and CDR2 FQNEAQ. Trimming cost V 2 bases and J 0 bases; bases outside gene matches: 4. CDR3 length: 16 residues. The CDR3 loop reads CASSLTGASSYNEQFF. CDR3 DNA sequence: TGTGCCAGCAGCTTAACAGGGGCCAGCTCCTACAATGAGCAGTTCTTC.

This chain connects TRBV27 to TRBJ1-2, with 7 bases that match TRBD1. The length of the CDR3 is 17 residues. Germline V gene data show CDR1 as MNHEY and CDR2 as SMNVEV (reference sequence). The J segment lost 4 bases and the V segment lost 2 bases, leaving 13 bases of the junction unmatched. CDR3 residues: CASSLGIRQGAFYGYTF. In nucleotides, the CDR3 is TGTGCCAGCAGTTTAGGCATAAGACAGGGTGCATTCTATGGCTACACCTTC.

The chain employs TRBV30 and TRBJ1-3; D gene uncertain. Germline lookup yields CDR1 GTSNPN and CDR2 SVGIG (reference sequence). The CDR3 is 13 residues long. The V gene lost 1 base and the J gene lost 7 bases, with 11 bases spanning the gap. The DNA of the CDR3 is TGTGCCTGGAGTGGCCGTGTGGGCAACACCATATATTTT. Its protein product is CAWSGRVGNTIYF. The variable domain in full, completed from reference TRBV30 and TRBJ1-3, reads SQTIHQWPATLVQPVGSPLSLECTVEGTSNPNLYWYRQAAGRGLQLLFYSVGIGQISSEVPQNLSASRPQDRQFILSSKKLLLSDSGFYLCAWSGRVGNTIYFGEGSWLTVV.

In its sample, this clone was seen once. CDR3 loop: CASSPSRAREQETQYF. In DNA, the CDR3 is TGTGCCAGCAGCCCTTCTCGGGCCAGAGAACAAGAGACCCAGTACTTC. The chain carries TRBV9 and TRBJ2-5; unclear D gene. The V gene's germline CDR1 is SGDLS and CDR2 YYNGEE. Trimming removed 4 bases at V and 2 bases at J, with 18 bases between. The CDR3 is made up of 16 amino acids.

The gene calls are TRBV7-8 and TRBJ2-3; D gene unclear. The CDR3 has 16 amino acids. Trimming removed 1 base from V and 2 bases from J, with 13 bases in between. CDR1 and CDR2 from the germline V gene are SGHVS and FQNEAQ. CDR3 in DNA: TGTGCCAGCAGCTTAGAGGGTAGCCCGACCACAGATACGCAGTATTTT. Translating it yields CASSLEGSPTTDTQYF.

The count of this clone is one. This chain links TRBV11-2 with TRBJ1-6; 11 positions match TRBD1. Losses at the gene ends were 6 bases for V and 7 bases for J; bases not matched to a gene: 11. This CDR3 contains 17 residues. The germline gives CDR1 SGHAT, CDR2 FQNNGV. In DNA, the CDR3 is TGTGCCAGCAGGTACTTTGGACAGGGGGCGTCGAATTCACCCCTCCACTTT. Translating gives CASRYFGQGASNSPLHF.

This clone came up once. The sample holds other DNA sequences that translate to the same CDR3. V is TRBV9 and J is TRBJ2-7; TRBD2 matches 10 bases. Germline CDR1 and CDR2: SGDLS and YYNGEE. Trimming at V came to 3 bases and at J to 2 bases, leaving 2 bases not matched to a gene. CDR3 length: 14 residues. This CDR3 is CASSASGSTYEQYF. CDR3 coding DNA: TGTGCCAGCAGCGCTAGCGGGAGTACCTACGAGCAGTACTTC. Combining the CDR3 with reference TRBV9 and TRBJ2-7 gives the whole variable domain DSGVTQTPKHLITATGQRVTLRCSPRSGDLSVYWYQQSLDQGLQFLIQYYNGEERAKGNILERFSAQQFPDLHSELNLSSLELGDSALYFCASSASGSTYEQYFGPGTRLTVT.

This clone was observed a few times. This same CDR3 is encoded by further DNA sequences in the sample. The chain has TRBV5-1 and TRBJ1-2, with D maybe TRBD1 (6 bases). V was cut by 0 bases and J by 6 bases, with 9 bases left in between. Germline lookup yields CDR1 SGHRS and CDR2 YFSETQ. This CDR3 has 13 residues. The CDR3 spells CASSLGAGDGYTF. The CDR3 coding sequence is TGCGCCAGCAGCTTGGGCGCAGGGGATGGCTACACCTTC.

The chain combines TRBV27 with TRBJ2-3, with unresolved D. The germline V gene encodes CDR1 MNHEY and CDR2 SMNVEV (reference sequence). The CDR3 totals 13 residues. Trimming took off 6 bases at V and 4 bases at J, with 11 bases between the two ends. CDR3 protein: CASSEIFPDTQYF. The CDR3 DNA reads TGTGCCAGCAGCGAAATATTCCCAGATACGCAGTATTTT.

The chain is built from TRBV9 and TRBJ2-3; 10 positions match TRBD2. Per the germline V gene, CDR1 is SGDLS and CDR2 is YYNGEE. This CDR3 contains 16 residues. Trimming at V came to 1 base and at J to 5 bases, leaving 7 bases not matched to a gene. The CDR3 DNA reads TGTGCCAGCAGCGTACGCAGCGGGAGGGATGGAGATACGCAGTATTTT. Protein sequence: CASSVRSGRDGDTQYF. Using reference TRBV9 and TRBJ2-3 for the parts outside the CDR3, the full variable domain is DSGVTQTPKHLITATGQRVTLRCSPRSGDLSVYWYQQSLDQGLQFLIQYYNGEERAKGNILERFSAQQFPDLHSELNLSSLELGDSALYFCASSVRSGRDGDTQYFGPGTRLTVL.

In regard to this clone: Within the sample, other DNA sequences also encode this same CDR3. The chain links TRBV27 to TRBJ1-5; no definite D call. Trimming pared 0 bases from V and 0 bases from J, leaving 3 bases between. This CDR3 has 14 residues. Germline V gene data show CDR1 as MNHEY and CDR2 as SMNVEV (reference sequence). For the CDR3, the DNA is TGTGCCAGCAGTTTATCCGGTAGCAATCAGCCCCAGCATTTT. It encodes CASSLSGSNQPQHF.

The rearrangement joins TRBV7-2 to TRBJ1-2, with 12 bases aligning to TRBD1. J lost 5 bases, V lost 6 bases, and 7 bases had no gene match. This CDR3 comprises 15 residues. Germline V gene data show CDR1 as SGHTA and CDR2 as FQGNSA. CDR3 amino acids: CASRPRDRGLYGYTF. In nucleotides, the CDR3 is TGTGCCAGCAGGCCTAGGGACAGGGGGCTTTATGGCTACACCTTC.

The chain recombines TRBV6-4 with TRBJ2-7, with D perhaps TRBD1 (6 bases). There are 15 residues in the CDR3. Trimming left V 2 bases short and J 2 bases short, with 13 bases between. Germline assignment: CDR1 MRHNA and CDR2 SNTAGT. The CDR3 coding sequence is TGTGCCAGCAGTGACGGGGCAGGGGCGACCTACGAGCAGTACTTC. Amino acids: CASSDGAGATYEQYF.

The chain has TRBV28 and TRBJ2-7; 8 bases agree with TRBD1. J gave up 0 bases and V 1 base, and 2 bases lay outside the gene matches. In germline, CDR1 is MDHEN, CDR2 SYDVKM. The CDR3 spans 15 residues. CDR3 protein: CASSLYGQGSYEQYF. The CDR3 nucleotides read TGTGCCAGCAGTTTATACGGACAGGGCTCCTACGAGCAGTACTTC.

The chain couples TRBV9 to TRBJ2-7, with TRBD1 matching 9 bases. V dropped 3 bases and J dropped 3; count of bases not matched to a gene: 4. Germline CDR1 reads SGDLS; CDR2 reads YYNGEE. The CDR3 is made up of 14 amino acids. CDR3 sequence: CASSAGTGLYEQYF. In nucleotides, the CDR3 is TGTGCCAGCAGCGCCGGGACAGGGCTCTACGAGCAGTACTTC.

Worth noting for this clone: A far more abundant clone sits one base away, making this likely a read error. The sample holds other DNA sequences that translate to the same CDR3. This chain connects TRBV7-9 to TRBJ1-1; the D is unclear. V was clipped by 3 bases and J by 4 bases, with 6 bases between them. CDR3 length: 12 amino acids. Germline loops: CDR1 SEHNR, CDR2 FQNEAQ (reference sequence). CDR3 in DNA: TGTGCCAGCAGCTTGACGGGCACTGAAGCTTTCTTT. Its protein product is CASSLTGTEAFF.

This clone was seen a handful of times. The chain uses TRBV28 and TRBJ1-1; no clear D gene. The CDR3 spans 12 residues. The ends were cut back, 3 bases at V and 5 bases at J, with 7 bases in the middle. The V gene's germline CDR1 is MDHEN and CDR2 SYDVKM. The CDR3 protein is CASSFIVTEAFF. CDR3 nucleotides: TGTGCCAGCAGTTTCATAGTAACTGAAGCTTTCTTT.

Concerning this clone itself: Additional DNA sequences in this sample encode the identical CDR3. The J gene is TRBJ1-1, the V gene TRBV19; D remains unclear. Trimming took off 2 bases at V and 1 base at J, with 5 bases between the two ends. CDR1 and CDR2 (germline): LNHDA, SQIVND (reference sequence). The CDR3 loop spans 13 amino acids. This CDR3 reads CASSISGNTEAFF. The CDR3 DNA reads TGTGCCAGTAGTATATCAGGGAACACTGAAGCTTTCTTT.